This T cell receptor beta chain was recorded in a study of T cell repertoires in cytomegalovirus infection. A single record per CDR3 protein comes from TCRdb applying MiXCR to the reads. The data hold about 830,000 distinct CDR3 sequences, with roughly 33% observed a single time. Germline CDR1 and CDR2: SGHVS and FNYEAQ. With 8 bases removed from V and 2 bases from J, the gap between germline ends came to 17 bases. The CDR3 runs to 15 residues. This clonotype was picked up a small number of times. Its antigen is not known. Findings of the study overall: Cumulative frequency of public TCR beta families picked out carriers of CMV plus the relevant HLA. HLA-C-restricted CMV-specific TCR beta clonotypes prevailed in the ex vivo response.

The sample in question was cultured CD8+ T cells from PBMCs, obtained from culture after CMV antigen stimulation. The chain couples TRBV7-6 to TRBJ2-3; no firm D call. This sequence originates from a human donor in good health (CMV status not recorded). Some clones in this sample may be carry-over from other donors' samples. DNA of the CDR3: TGTGCCAGCGGTTCTTACTTAGGGTCCACAGATACGCAGTATTTT. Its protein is CASGSYLGSTDTQYF.